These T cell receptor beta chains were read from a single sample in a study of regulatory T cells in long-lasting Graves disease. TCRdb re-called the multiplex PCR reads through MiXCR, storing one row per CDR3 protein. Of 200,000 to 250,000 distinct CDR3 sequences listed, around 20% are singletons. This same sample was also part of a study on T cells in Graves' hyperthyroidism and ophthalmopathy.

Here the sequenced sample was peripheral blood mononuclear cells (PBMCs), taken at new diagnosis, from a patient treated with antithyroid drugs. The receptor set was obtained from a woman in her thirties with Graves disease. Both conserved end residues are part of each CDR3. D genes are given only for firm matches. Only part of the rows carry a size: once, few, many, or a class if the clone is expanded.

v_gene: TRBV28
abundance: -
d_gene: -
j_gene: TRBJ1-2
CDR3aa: CASSPGAGSNYGYTF
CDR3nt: TGTGCCAGCAGTCCCGGGGCGGGTTCTAACTATGGCTACACCTTC

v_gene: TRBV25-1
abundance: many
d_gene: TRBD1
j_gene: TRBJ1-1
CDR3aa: CASSGVTGANTEAFF
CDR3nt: TGTGCCAGCAGTGGAGTCACAGGGGCGAACACTGAAGCTTTCTTT

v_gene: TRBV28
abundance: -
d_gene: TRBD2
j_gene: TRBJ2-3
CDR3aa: CASSWGGRPDTQYF
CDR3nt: TGTGCCAGCAGTTGGGGCGGGAGGCCAGATACGCAGTATTTT

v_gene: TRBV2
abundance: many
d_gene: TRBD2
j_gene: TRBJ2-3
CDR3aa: CASRGRTSGRHTQYF
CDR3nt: TGTGCCAGCAGGGGGAGGACTAGCGGGAGACATACGCAGTATTTT

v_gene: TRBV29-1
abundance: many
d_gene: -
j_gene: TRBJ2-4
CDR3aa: CSARTPKNIQYF
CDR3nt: TGCAGCGCCCGGACACCCAAAAACATTCAGTACTTC

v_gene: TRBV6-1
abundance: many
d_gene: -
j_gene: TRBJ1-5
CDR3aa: CASSEVGGYQPQHF
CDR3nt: TGTGCCAGCAGTGAAGTTGGGGGGTATCAGCCCCAGCATTTT

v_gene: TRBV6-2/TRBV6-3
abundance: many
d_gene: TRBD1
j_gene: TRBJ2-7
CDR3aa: CASIRDRTGSYEQYF
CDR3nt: TGTGCCAGCATAAGGGATCGGACAGGGTCCTACGAGCAGTACTTC

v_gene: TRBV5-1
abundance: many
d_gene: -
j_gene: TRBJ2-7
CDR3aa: CASSKGFSSAYEQYF
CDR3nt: TGCGCCAGCAGCAAGGGGTTTTCGTCGGCCTACGAGCAGTACTTC

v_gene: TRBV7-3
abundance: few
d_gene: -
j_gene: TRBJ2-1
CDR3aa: CASSLTPGLARGNEQFF
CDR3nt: TGTGCCAGCAGCTTAACGCCGGGACTGGCTCGTGGTAATGAGCAGTTCTTC

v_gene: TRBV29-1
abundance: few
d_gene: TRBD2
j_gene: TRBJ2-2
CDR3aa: CSASGGNTGELFF
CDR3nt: TGCAGCGCCTCGGGAGGGAACACCGGGGAGCTGTTTTTT

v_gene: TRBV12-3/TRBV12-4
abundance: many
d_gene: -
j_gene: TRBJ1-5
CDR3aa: CASSPGGGRNQPQHF
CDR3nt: TGTGCCAGCAGCCCCGGGGGGGGCCGCAATCAGCCCCAGCATTTT

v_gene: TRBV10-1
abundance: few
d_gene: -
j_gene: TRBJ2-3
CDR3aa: CASSGPGLADTDTQYF
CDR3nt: TGCGCCAGCAGTGGACCGGGATTAGCGGATACAGATACGCAGTATTTT

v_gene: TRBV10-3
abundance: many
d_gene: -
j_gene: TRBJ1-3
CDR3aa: CAISLDTSSGNTIYF
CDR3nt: TGTGCCATCAGTCTCGACACCAGCTCTGGAAACACCATATATTTT

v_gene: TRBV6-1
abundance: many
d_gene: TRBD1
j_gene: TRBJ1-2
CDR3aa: CASSAPGGSYGYTF
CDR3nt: TGTGCCAGCAGCGCGCCAGGGGGGAGCTATGGCTACACCTTC

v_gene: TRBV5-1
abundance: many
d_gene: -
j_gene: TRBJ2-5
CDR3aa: CASSRVAETQYF
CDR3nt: TGCGCCAGCAGTCGGGTCGCAGAGACCCAGTACTTC

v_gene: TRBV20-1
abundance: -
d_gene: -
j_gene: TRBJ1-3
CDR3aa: CSAREDGNTIYF
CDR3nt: TGCAGTGCTAGAGAGGACGGAAACACCATATATTTT

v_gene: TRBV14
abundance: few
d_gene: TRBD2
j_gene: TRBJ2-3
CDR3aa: CASSQFMDGRDYF
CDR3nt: TGTGCCAGCAGCCAATTTATGGACGGGAGGGACTATTTT

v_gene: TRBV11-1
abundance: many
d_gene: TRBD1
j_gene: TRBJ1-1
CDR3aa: CASSLATGAAFF
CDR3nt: TGTGCCAGCAGCTTAGCGACAGGGGCAGCTTTCTTT

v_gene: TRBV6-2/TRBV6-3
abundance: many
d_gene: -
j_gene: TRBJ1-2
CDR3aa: CASSYKQDHYGYTF
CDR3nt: TGTGCCAGCAGTTACAAGCAAGATCACTATGGCTACACCTTC

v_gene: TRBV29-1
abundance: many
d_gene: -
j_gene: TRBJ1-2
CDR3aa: CSAGSGLGYTF
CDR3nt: TGCAGCGCGGGGTCAGGGTTAGGCTACACCTTC

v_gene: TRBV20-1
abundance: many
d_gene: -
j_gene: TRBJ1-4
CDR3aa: CSAMRQGFIAANEKLFF
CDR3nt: TGCAGTGCAATGCGGCAGGGTTTTATTGCGGCTAATGAAAAACTGTTTTTT

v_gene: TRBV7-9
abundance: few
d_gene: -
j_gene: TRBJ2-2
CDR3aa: CASSSSEVPGELFF
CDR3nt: TGTGCCAGCAGCTCCAGCGAGGTTCCCGGGGAGCTGTTTTTT